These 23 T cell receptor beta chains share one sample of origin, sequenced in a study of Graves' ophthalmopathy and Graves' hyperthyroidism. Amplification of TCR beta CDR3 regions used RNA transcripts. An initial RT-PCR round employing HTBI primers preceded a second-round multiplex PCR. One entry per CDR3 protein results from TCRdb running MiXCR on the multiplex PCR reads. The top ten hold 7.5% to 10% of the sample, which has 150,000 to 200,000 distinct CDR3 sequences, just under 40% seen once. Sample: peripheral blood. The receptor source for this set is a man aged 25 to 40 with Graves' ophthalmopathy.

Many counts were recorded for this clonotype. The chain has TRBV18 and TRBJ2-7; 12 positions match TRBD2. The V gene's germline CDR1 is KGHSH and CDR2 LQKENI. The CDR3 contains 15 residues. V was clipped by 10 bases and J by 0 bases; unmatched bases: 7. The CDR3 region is CATEMTSGSSYEQYF. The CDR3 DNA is TGTGCCACCGAGATGACTAGCGGGAGCTCCTACGAGCAGTACTTC.

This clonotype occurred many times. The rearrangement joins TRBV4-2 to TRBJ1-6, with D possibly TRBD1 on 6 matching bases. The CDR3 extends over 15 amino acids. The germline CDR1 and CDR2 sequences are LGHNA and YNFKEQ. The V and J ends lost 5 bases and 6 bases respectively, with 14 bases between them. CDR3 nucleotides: TGTGCCAGCAGCTCCCCGGGGGCCTCTAATTCACCCCTCCACTTT. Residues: CASSSPGASNSPLHF.

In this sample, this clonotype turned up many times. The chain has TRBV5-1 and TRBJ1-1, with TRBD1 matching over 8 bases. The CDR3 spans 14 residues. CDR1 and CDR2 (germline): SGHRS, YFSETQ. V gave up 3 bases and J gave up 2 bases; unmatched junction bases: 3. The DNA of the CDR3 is TGCGCCAGCAGCTCAGACAGGGGAAACACTGAAGCTTTCTTT. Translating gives CASSSDRGNTEAFF.

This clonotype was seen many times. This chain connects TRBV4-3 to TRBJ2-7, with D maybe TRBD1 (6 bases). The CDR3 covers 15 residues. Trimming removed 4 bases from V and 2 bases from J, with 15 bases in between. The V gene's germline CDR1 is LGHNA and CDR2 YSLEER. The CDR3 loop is CASSRLRGQAYEQYF. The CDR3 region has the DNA TGCGCCAGCAGCCGTCTTAGGGGACAAGCCTACGAGCAGTACTTC.

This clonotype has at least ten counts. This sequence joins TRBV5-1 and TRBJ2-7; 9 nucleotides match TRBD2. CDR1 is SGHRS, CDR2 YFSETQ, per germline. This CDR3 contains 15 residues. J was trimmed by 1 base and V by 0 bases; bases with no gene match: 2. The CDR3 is CASSLGREGSYEQYF. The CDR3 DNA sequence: TGCGCCAGCAGCTTGGGGCGGGAGGGATCCTACGAGCAGTACTTC.

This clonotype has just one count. For the CDR3, the DNA is TGTGCCAGCGCCATGGGGACTTACGGAAACACCATATATTTT. It translates to CASAMGTYGNTIYF. The chain couples TRBV6-1 to TRBJ1-3; perhaps TRBD1 as D (5 bases). The CDR3 is 14 amino acids. V gave up 8 bases and J gave up 4 bases, with 15 bases separating them. Germline CDR1 and CDR2: MNHNS and SASEGT.

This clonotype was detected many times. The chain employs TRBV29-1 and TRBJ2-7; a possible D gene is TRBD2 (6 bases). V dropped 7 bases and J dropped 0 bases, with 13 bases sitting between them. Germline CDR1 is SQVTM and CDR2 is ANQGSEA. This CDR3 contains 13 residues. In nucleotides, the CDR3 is TGCAGCGCGGCCGGGAGTAGCTCCTACGAGCAGTACTTC. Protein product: CSAAGSSSYEQYF.

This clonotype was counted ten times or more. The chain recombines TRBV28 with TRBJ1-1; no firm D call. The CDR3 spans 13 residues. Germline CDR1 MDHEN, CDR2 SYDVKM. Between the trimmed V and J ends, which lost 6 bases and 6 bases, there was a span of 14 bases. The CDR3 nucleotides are TGTGCCAGCAGCGTACAGCCCCGGGCTGAAGCTTTCTTT. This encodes CASSVQPRAEAFF.

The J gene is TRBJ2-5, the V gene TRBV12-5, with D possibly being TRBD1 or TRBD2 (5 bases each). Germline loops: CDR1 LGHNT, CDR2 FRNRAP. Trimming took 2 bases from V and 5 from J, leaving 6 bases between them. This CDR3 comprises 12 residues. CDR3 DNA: TGTGCTAGTGGTTTGCGGGGCGAGACCCAGTACTTC. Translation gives CASGLRGETQYF. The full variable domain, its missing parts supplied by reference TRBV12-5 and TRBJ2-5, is DARVTQTPRHKVTEMGQEVTMRCQPILGHNTVFWYRQTMMQGLELLAYFRNRAPLDDSGMPKDRFSAEMPDATLATLKIQPSEPRDSAVYFCASGLRGETQYFGPGTRLLVL.

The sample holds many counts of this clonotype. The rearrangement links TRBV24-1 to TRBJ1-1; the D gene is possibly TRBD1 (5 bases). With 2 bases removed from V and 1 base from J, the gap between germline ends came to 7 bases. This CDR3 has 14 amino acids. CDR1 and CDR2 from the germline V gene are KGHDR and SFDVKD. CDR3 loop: CATSDSGTNTEAFF. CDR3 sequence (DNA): TGTGCCACCAGTGATTCAGGGACGAACACTGAAGCTTTCTTT.

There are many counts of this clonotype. CDR3 bases: TGTGCCTGGAGTGTGGGAGGTTTGGGTCAGCCCCAGCATTTT. Encoded protein: CAWSVGGLGQPQHF. This chain connects TRBV30 to TRBJ1-5; D remains unclear. Germline CDR1 reads GTSNPN; CDR2 reads SVGIG (reference sequence). CDR3 length equals 14 residues. Trimming pared 0 bases from V and 6 bases from J, leaving 12 bases between.

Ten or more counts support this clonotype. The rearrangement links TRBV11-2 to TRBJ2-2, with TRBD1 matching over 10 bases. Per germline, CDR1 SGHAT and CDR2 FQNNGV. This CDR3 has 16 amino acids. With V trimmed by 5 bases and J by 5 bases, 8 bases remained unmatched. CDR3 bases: TGTGCCAGCAGCCCCCGAGAGGGACAGGGGACCGGGGAGCTGTTTTTT. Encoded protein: CASSPREGQGTGELFF.

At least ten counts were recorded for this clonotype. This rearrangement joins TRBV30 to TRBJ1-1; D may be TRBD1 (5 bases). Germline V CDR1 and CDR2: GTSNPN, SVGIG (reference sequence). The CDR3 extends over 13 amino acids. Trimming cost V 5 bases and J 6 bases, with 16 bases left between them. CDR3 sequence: CAWGNGASPEAFF. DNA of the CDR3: TGTGCCTGGGGAAACGGGGCTTCCCCTGAAGCTTTCTTT.

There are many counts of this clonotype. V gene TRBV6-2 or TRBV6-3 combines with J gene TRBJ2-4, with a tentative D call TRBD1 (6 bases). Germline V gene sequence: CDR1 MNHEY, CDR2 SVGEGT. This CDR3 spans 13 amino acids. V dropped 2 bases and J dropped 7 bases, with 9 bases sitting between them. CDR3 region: CASSYHTGNIQYF. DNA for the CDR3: TGTGCCAGCAGTTACCACACAGGGAACATTCAGTACTTC.

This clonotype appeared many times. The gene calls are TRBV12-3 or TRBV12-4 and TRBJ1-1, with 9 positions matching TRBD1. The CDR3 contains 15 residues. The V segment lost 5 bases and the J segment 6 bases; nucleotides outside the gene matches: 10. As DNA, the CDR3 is TGTGCCAGCAGTCGACAGGGGGTGGGGCCCGCTGAAGCTTTCTTT. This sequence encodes CASSRQGVGPAEAFF.

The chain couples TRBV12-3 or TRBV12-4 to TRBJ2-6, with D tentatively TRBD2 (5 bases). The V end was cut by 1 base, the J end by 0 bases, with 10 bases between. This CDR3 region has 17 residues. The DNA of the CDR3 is TGTGCCAGCAGTTTAGGGCGCGGGTCCTCTGGGGCCAACGTCCTGACTTTC. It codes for CASSLGRGSSGANVLTF.

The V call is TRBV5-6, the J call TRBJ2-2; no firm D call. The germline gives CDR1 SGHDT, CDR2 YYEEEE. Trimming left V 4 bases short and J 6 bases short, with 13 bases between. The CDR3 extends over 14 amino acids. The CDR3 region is CASSLLPLSGELFF. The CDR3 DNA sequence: TGTGCCAGCAGCCTTCTCCCTTTGTCCGGGGAGCTGTTTTTT.

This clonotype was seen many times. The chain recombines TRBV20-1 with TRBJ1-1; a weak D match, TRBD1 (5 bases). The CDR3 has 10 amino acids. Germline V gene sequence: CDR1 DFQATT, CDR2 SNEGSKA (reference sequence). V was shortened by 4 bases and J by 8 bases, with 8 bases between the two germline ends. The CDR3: CSANNREAFF. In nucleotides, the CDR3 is TGCAGTGCTAATAACAGGGAAGCTTTCTTT.

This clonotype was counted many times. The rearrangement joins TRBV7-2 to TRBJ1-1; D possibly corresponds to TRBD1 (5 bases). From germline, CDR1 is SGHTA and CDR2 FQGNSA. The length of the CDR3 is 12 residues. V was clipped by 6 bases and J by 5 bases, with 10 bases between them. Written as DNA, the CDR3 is TGTGCCAGCAGTCATTCAGGGACTGAAGCTTTCTTT. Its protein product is CASSHSGTEAFF.

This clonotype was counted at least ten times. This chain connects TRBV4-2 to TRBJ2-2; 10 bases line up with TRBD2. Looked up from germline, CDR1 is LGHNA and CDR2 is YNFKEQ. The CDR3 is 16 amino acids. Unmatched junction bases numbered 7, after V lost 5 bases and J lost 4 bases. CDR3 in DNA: TGTGCCAGCAGCATTCAATGGACTAGCGGCACCGGGGAGCTGTTTTTT. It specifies CASSIQWTSGTGELFF.

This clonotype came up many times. In DNA, the CDR3 is TGTGCCAGCAGCAAAAACAGGGCGTCCACTGAAGCTTTCTTT. It is translated as CASSKNRASTEAFF. V is TRBV6-2 or TRBV6-3 and J is TRBJ1-1, with a possible D match to TRBD1 (6 bases). CDR1 and CDR2 (germline): MNHEY, SVGEGT. The V gene lost 6 bases and the J gene lost 4 bases, with 15 bases spanning the gap. This CDR3 spans 14 amino acids.

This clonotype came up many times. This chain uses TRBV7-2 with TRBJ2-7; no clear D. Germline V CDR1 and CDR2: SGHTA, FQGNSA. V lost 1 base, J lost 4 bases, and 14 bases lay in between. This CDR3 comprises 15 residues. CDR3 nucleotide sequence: TGTGCCAGCAGCTTAGGCTGGGGTATGAGTTACGAGCAGTACTTC. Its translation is CASSLGWGMSYEQYF.

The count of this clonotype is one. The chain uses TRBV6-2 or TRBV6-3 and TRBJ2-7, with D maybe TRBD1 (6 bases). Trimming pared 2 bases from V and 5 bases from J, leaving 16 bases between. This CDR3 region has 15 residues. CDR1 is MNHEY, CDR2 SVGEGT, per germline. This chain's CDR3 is CASSYLGGINDEQYF. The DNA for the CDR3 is TGTGCCAGCAGTTACCTTGGGGGCATCAATGACGAGCAGTACTTC.